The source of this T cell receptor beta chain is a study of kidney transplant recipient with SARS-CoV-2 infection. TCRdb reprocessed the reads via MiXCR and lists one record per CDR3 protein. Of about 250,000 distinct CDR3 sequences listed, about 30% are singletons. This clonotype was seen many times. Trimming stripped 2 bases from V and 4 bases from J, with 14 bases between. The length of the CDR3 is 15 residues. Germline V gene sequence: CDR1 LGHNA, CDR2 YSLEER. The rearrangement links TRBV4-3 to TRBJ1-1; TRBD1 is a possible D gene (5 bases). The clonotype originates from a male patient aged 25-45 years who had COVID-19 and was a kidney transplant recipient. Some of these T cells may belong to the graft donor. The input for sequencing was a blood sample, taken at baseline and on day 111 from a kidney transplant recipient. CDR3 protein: CASSQQSGAGTEAFF. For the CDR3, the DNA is TGCGCCAGCAGCCAACAAAGCGGGGCGGGCACTGAAGCTTTCTTT.